This TCR beta chain was recovered during a study of neurological immune-mediated disorders. Remarks on this clonotype: Its matching antigen is unknown. At one boundary the junction diverges from the germline segment, which might be a read error.

The cDNA came from 5'RACE, which used 10-nucleotide random UMIs. MiXCR, applied by TCRdb to the 5' RACE reads, yields one record per CDR3 protein. Seen here are 20,000 to 30,000 distinct CDR3 sequences, around 15% observed once, and the top ten hold 16%. For the unsorted libraries, 2 million PBMCs stored at -80 C served as input. Germline CDR1 SGHRS, CDR2 YFSETQ. The CDR3 length is 16 residues. Points from the study as a whole: The greatest degree of TCR clonal expansion was observed in HTLV-1-associated myelopathy, with the lowest in multiple sclerosis, below that of healthy controls. There were no CDR3 amino acid sequences shared by expanded clones across subjects, a result suggesting private repertoires in all groups.

This chain connects TRBV5-1 to TRBJ1-3; unclear D gene. The material sequenced was PBMCs. This sequence originates from a woman aged 40 to 50 with HTLV-1-associated myelopathy (HAM/TSP). The CDR3 DNA reads as TGCGTCAGCAGCTTGGTGGACGCCAGCTCTGGAAACACTATATATTTT. This encodes CVSSLVDASSGNTIYF.